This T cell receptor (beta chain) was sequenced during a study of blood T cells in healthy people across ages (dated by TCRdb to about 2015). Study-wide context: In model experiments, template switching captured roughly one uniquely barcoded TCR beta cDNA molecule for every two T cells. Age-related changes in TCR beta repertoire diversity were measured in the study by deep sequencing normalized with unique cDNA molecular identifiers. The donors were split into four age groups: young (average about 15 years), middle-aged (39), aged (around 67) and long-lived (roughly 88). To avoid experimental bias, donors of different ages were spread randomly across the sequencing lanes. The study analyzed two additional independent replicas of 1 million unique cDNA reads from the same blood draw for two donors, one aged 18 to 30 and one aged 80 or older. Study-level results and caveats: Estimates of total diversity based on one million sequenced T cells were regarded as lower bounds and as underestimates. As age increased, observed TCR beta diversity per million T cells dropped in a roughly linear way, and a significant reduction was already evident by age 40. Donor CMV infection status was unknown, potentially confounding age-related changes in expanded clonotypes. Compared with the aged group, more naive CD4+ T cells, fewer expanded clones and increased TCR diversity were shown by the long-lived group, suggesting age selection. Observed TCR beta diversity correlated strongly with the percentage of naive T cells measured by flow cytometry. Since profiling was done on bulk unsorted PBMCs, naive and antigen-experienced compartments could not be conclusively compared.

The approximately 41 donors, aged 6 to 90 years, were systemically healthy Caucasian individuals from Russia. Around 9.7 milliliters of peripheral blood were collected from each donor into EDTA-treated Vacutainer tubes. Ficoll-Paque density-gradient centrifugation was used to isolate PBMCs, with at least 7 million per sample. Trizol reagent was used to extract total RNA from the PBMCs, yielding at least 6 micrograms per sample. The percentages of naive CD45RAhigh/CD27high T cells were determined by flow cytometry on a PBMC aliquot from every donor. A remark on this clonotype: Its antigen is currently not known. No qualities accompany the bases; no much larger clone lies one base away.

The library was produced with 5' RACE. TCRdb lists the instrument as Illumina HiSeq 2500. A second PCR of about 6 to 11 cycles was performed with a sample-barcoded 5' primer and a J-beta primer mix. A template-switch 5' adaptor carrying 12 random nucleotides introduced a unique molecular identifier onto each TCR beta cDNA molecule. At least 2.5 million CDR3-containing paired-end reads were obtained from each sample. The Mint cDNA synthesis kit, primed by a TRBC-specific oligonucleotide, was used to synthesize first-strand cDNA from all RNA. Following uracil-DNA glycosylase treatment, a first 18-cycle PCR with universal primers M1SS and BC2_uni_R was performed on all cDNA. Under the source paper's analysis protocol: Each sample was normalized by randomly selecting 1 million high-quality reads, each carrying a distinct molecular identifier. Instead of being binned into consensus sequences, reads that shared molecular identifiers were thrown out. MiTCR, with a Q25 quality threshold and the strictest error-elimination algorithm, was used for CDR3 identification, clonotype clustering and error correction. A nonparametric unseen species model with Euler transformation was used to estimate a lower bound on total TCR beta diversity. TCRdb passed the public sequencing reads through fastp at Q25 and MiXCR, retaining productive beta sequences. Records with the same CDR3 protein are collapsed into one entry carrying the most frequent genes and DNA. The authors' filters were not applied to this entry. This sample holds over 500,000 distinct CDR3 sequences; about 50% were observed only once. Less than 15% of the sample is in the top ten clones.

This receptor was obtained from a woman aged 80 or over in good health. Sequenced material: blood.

The DNA is TGTGCCAGCAGCCCACCGGGACGCGGGACTACTTACAATGAGCAGTACTTC. This yields the protein CASSPPGRGTTYNEQYF. Recombination joined TRBV12-3 or TRBV12-4 with TRBJ2-1; 7 nucleotides in the junction match TRBD2. Judging by the DNA end, TRBJ2-7 fits better; the J call may be wrong. Spanning cysteine to phenylalanine, the CDR3 consists of 17 amino acids. Only CDR3 DNA remains: 51 bases, in frame from the first base.